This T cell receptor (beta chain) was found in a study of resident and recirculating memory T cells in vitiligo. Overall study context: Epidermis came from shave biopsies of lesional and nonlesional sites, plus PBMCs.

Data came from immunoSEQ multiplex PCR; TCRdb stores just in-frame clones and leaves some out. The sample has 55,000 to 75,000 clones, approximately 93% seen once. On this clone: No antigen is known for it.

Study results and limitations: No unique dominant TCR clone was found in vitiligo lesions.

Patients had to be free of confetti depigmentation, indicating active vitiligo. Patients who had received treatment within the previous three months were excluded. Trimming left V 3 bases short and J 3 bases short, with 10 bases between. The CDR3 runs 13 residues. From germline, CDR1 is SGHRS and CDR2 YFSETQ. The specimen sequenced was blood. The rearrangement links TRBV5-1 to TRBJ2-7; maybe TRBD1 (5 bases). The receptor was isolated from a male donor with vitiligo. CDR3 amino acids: CASSSTVNYEQYF. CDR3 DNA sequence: TGCGCCAGCAGCTCGACAGTGAACTACGAGCAGTACTTC.